Below are 10 T cell receptor beta chains sequenced from a single sample in a study of T cell responses to AZD1222 COVID-19 vaccine. Using immunoSEQ multiplex PCR, the repertoire was profiled, and TCRdb retains in-frame clones only, with some absent. The sample has 90,000 to 150,000 clones, approximately 90% seen once; the top ten hold approximately 2.4%. The input for sequencing was peripheral blood, taken on day 0 of AZD1222 vaccination. The receptors were gathered from an adult in good health.

The chain couples TRBV27 to TRBJ2-6; TRBD1 agrees at 9 bases. The CDR3 sequence is 16 residues long. The germline CDR1 and CDR2 sequences are MNHEY and SMNVEV (reference sequence). V shed 6 bases and J 0 bases; nucleotides not matched to a gene: 3. CDR3 residues: CASSRDRDSGANVLTF. The CDR3 DNA sequence: TGTGCCAGCAGCCGGGACAGGGACTCTGGGGCCAACGTCCTGACTTTC.

This chain joins TRBV11-3 and TRBJ2-7; 11 bases map to TRBD2. This CDR3 is built from 14 residues. Germline values: CDR1 SGHNT, CDR2 YENEEA. The V and J ends lost 2 bases and 6 bases, in that order; junction bases with no gene match: 3. The CDR3 coding sequence is TGTGCCAGCAGCTTAACTAGCGGGAGTTCCGAGCAGTACTTC. Protein: CASSLTSGSSEQYF.

This chain links TRBV5-6 with TRBJ2-7; a weak D match, TRBD2 (6 bases). V gave up 3 bases and J gave up 2 bases, with 15 bases separating them. This CDR3 has 15 residues. CDR1 and CDR2 (germline): SGHDT, YYEEEE. CDR3 amino acids: CASSSRGGGTYEQYF. The CDR3 bases are TGTGCCAGCAGCTCACGCGGTGGCGGGACCTACGAGCAGTACTTC.

This clone appeared a single time. The chain recombines TRBV29-1 with TRBJ1-2; D ambiguous. Germline values: CDR1 SQVTM, CDR2 ANQGSEA. Trimming cost V 3 bases and J 5 bases, with 10 bases left between them. The CDR3 runs 12 residues. Written as DNA, the CDR3 is TGCAGCGTTGAGGCAGGAGCTTATGGCTACACCTTC. Translating gives CSVEAGAYGYTF.

This sequence joins TRBV3-1 (or the pseudogene TRBV3-2) and TRBJ2-2; weak D call: TRBD1 (6 bases). CDR1 and CDR2 from the germline V gene are LGHDT and YNNKEL (reference sequence). The CDR3 consists of 15 residues. Trimming removed 6 bases from V and 0 bases from J, with 11 bases in between. The DNA of the CDR3 is TGTGCCAGCAGGTACCGGGACACGAACACCGGGGAGCTGTTTTTT. This codes for CASRYRDTNTGELFF.

The V gene is TRBV18, the J gene TRBJ2-7; D gene ambiguous. The CDR3 has 13 residues. The germline CDR1 and CDR2 sequences are KGHSH and LQKENI. V lost 4 bases and J lost 1, with 8 bases in between. In nucleotides, the CDR3 is TGTGCCAGCTCACAGGGCAATTCCTACGAGCAGTACTTC. This codes for CASSQGNSYEQYF.

This chain connects TRBV4-2 to TRBJ1-3; D possibly corresponds to TRBD1 (5 bases). Germline V lookup: CDR1 LGHNA, CDR2 YNFKEQ. Deletions cut 0 bases from V and 4 bases from J, with 16 bases between. The CDR3 has 17 residues. The CDR3 is CASSQEGGDLSGNTIYF. DNA of the CDR3: TGTGCCAGCAGCCAAGAGGGGGGAGACTTGTCCGGAAACACCATATATTTT.

This rearrangement joins TRBV5-1 to TRBJ2-5, with 13 bases that match TRBD2. Per the germline V gene, CDR1 is SGHRS and CDR2 is YFSETQ. Germline trimming cut 0 bases from V and 4 bases from J; bases unmatched to any gene: 0. The CDR3 is 15 residues long. The CDR3 spells CASSLGLAGGETQYF. DNA of the CDR3: TGCGCCAGCAGCTTGGGACTAGCGGGAGGAGAGACCCAGTACTTC.

This chain links TRBV12-3 or TRBV12-4 with TRBJ2-5, with D unclear. Trimming removed 3 bases from V and 5 bases from J, with 10 bases in between. The CDR3 spans 13 residues. The CDR3: CASSLGIGETQYF. As DNA, the CDR3 is TGTGCCAGCAGTTTGGGTATCGGGGAGACCCAGTACTTC.

The rearrangement links TRBV7-3 to TRBJ2-2; 7 bases align to TRBD1. Looked up from germline, CDR1 is SGHTA and CDR2 is FQGTGA. The trim removed 4 bases at V and 1 base at J, leaving 3 bases unmatched. The CDR3 covers 15 residues. CDR3 sequence reads: CASSSTGWNTGELFF. CDR3 bases: TGTGCCAGCAGCTCGACAGGGTGGAACACCGGGGAGCTGTTTTTT. Drawing the rest from reference TRBV7-3 and TRBJ2-2, the complete variable domain is GAGVSQTPSNKVTEKGKYVELRCDPISGHTALYWYRQSLGQGPEFLIYFQGTGAADDSGLPNDRFFAVRPEGSVSTLKIQRTERGDSAVYLCASSSTGWNTGELFFGEGSRLTVL.